The 28 T cell receptor beta chains below all came from one sample that was sequenced in a study of human T cells and chemical hapten exposure. This sample's time point: patch test 3, about 24 weeks after DPC sensitization. Treatment described: therapeutic diphenylcyclopropenone sensitization with weekly scalp DPC. TCRdb reprocessed the RACE reads via MiXCR and lists one record per CDR3 protein. The data show tens of thousands of distinct CDR3 sequences, 13% seen once. The sequences come from whole blood, collected in connection with sensitization to the hapten diphenylcyclopropenone (DPC). These receptors were obtained from a woman between 45 and 65 years old with alopecia areata. Some clones in this sample may be carry-over from other donors' samples.

This clonotype has a handful of counts. V gene TRBV21-1 combines with J gene TRBJ1-1; TRBD1, as called in the table, went unchecked against the DNA. TRBV21-1 is a listed pseudogene. This CDR3 contains 17 residues. The CDR3, as DNA: TGTGCCAGCAGCAACCCCAACCGGGACAAGCCGAACACTGAAGCTTTCTTT. This gives the protein CASSNPNRDKPNTEAFF.

The chain joins TRBV29-1 to TRBJ2-4; 7 bases are shared with TRBD2. CDR3 length: 14 residues. The ends lost 1 base at V and 3 bases at J; junction bases unmatched: 3. Germline V gives CDR1 SQVTM, CDR2 ANQGSEA. CDR3 in amino acids: CSVEGGRGKNIQYF. CDR3 coding DNA: TGCAGCGTTGAAGGGGGGAGGGGCAAAAACATTCAGTACTTC.

V is TRBV6-1 and J is TRBJ1-1; no clear D gene. The CDR3 totals 13 residues. V lost 4 bases to trimming and J lost 6 bases, with 12 bases between them. Germline CDR1 MNHNS, CDR2 SASEGT. The CDR3 bases are TGTGCCAGCAGTGGACGGACGGGCGCTGAAGCTTTCTTT. Its protein is CASSGRTGAEAFF.

This clonotype was counted a few times. The chain carries TRBV29-1 and TRBJ2-3; TRBD2 agrees at 8 bases. The CDR3 runs 14 residues. Germline V gives CDR1 SQVTM, CDR2 ANQGSEA. Trimming took 2 bases from V and 3 from J; bases not matched to a gene: 4. CDR3 sequence reads: CSVEQAGATDTQYF. The CDR3 nucleotides read TGCAGCGTTGAACAAGCGGGAGCAACAGATACGCAGTATTTT.

This clonotype was found many times. The chain recombines TRBV29-1 with TRBJ2-2, with D tentatively TRBD1 (6 bases). Trimming removed 3 bases at V and 5 bases at J, with 10 bases between. This CDR3 comprises 13 residues. The germline gives CDR1 SQVTM, CDR2 ANQGSEA. Here the CDR3 reads CSVDPRGTGELFF. For the CDR3, the DNA is TGCAGCGTTGATCCCAGGGGAACCGGGGAGCTGTTTTTT.

This clonotype was detected ten times or more. The chain is built from TRBV20-1 and TRBJ1-1, with TRBD1 matching over 12 bases. Germline-derived CDR1 and CDR2 are DFQATT and SNEGSKA (reference sequence). The CDR3 has 15 residues. Losses at the gene ends were 6 bases for V and 3 bases for J; bases not matched to a gene: 8. As DNA, the CDR3 is TGCAGTGCAGGGACAGGGGGCGCGAGGTACACTGAAGCTTTCTTT. Residues: CSAGTGGARYTEAFF.

This clonotype was seen at least ten times. This chain connects TRBV7-3 to TRBJ1-1; tentatively, D is TRBD1 (6 bases). This CDR3 spans 15 amino acids. V was pared by 4 bases and J by 0 bases, with 12 bases between. Germline V CDR1 and CDR2: SGHTA, FQGTGA. The CDR3 sequence is CASSSIGGMNTEAFF. CDR3 in DNA: TGTGCCAGCAGCTCCATAGGGGGAATGAACACTGAAGCTTTCTTT.

The chain employs TRBV11-2 and TRBJ1-2, with 10 nucleotides matching TRBD1. V trimming: 1 base; J trimming: 5 bases; junction bases outside the gene matches: 4. Germline V lookup: CDR1 SGHAT, CDR2 FQNNGV. This CDR3 has 15 amino acids. The CDR3 coding sequence is TGTGCCAGCAGCTTAGCCCAGGGACAGGGGTATGGCTACACCTTC. This codes for CASSLAQGQGYGYTF.

The CDR3 region is CASSKAWDSYSGNTIYF. CDR3 nucleotide sequence: TGTGCCAGCAGCAAAGCTTGGGACAGCTACTCTGGAAACACCATATATTTT. This rearrangement joins TRBV2 to TRBJ1-3; the match to TRBD1 covers 7 bases. V lost 6 bases and J lost 0; bases outside the gene matches: 11. The germline V gene has CDR1 SNHLY and CDR2 FYNNEI. This CDR3 comprises 17 residues. The whole variable domain, remainder taken from reference TRBV2 and TRBJ1-3, is EPEVTQTPSHQVTQMGQEVILRCVPISNHLYFYWYRQILGQKVEFLVSFYNNEISEKSEIFDDQFSVERPDGSNFTLKIRSTKLEDSAMYFCASSKAWDSYSGNTIYFGEGSWLTVV.

CDR3 amino acids: CASSPLAGGGNEQFF. The CDR3 coding sequence is TGTGCCAGCTCACCGCTAGCGGGAGGTGGAAATGAGCAGTTCTTC. V gene TRBV18 combines with J gene TRBJ2-1; TRBD2 matches at 11 bases. V dropped 3 bases and J dropped 7; count of bases not matched to a gene: 5. The V gene's germline CDR1 is KGHSH and CDR2 LQKENI. The CDR3 length is 15 residues.

This clonotype was recorded once. The conserved closing phenylalanine or tryptophan is absent in this CDR3, likely reflecting a read error. The chain recombines TRBV2 with TRBJ2-3, with D tentatively TRBD2 (5 bases). This CDR3 has 13 amino acids. CDR1 is SNHLY, CDR2 FYNNEI, per germline. Deletions cut 6 bases from V and 0 bases from J, with 7 bases between. The CDR3 is CASRTGSTDTQYL. CDR3 bases: TGTGCCAGCAGAACGGGAAGCACAGATACGCAGTATCTT.

This clonotype was observed at least ten times. The gene calls are TRBV2 and TRBJ2-4; D remains unclear. The CDR3 is made up of 15 amino acids. Trimming stripped 8 bases from V and 0 bases from J, with 14 bases between. CDR1 and CDR2 from the germline V gene are SNHLY and FYNNEI. The CDR3 DNA sequence: TGTGCCAGCCAGGTCGAAACGAAAGCCAAAAACATTCAGTACTTC. Translating gives CASQVETKAKNIQYF.

This clonotype was observed many times. The chain links TRBV12-3 or TRBV12-4 to TRBJ1-3; 9 nucleotides line up with TRBD1. This CDR3 has 16 residues. Losses at the gene ends were 5 bases for V and 4 bases for J; bases not matched to a gene: 9. The CDR3 region is CASSPPGQGGGNTIYF. The CDR3, as DNA: TGTGCCAGCAGTCCCCCGGGACAGGGAGGAGGAAACACCATATATTTT.

The rearrangement links TRBV14 to TRBJ2-3; D is possibly TRBD2 (5 bases). The CDR3 spans 15 residues. Per the germline V gene, CDR1 is SGHDN and CDR2 is FVKESK. With 0 bases removed from V and 5 bases from J, the gap between germline ends came to 12 bases. The CDR3 region is CASSQEAPGIDTQYF. The CDR3 nucleotides read TGTGCCAGCAGCCAAGAGGCCCCGGGAATAGATACGCAGTATTTT.

The rearrangement links TRBV18 to TRBJ2-3; D gene ambiguous. The germline V gene has CDR1 KGHSH and CDR2 LQKENI. CDR3 size: 14 residues. Trimming cost V 1 base and J 0 bases, with 5 bases left between them. This CDR3 is CASSPLPSTDTQYF. In DNA, the CDR3 is TGTGCCAGCTCACCACTACCGAGCACAGATACGCAGTATTTT.

The V and J genes are TRBV20-1 and TRBJ1-4; D ambiguous. CDR1 is DFQATT and CDR2 is SNEGSKA in the germline V gene (reference sequence). The germline V and J ends were trimmed by 3 bases and 8 bases, with 13 bases remaining between them. The CDR3 is 13 residues long. In nucleotides, the CDR3 is TGCAGTGCTAGTTATGTCAGCGACGAAAAACTGTTTTTT. Residues: CSASYVSDEKLFF.

In its sample, this clonotype was seen many times. V is TRBV7-9 and J is TRBJ2-1, with 10 bases matching TRBD2. Losses at the gene ends were 1 base for V and 8 bases for J; bases not matched to a gene: 11. The CDR3 is 17 residues long. The germline CDR1 and CDR2 sequences are SEHNR and FQNEAQ (reference sequence). CDR3 protein: CASSLGFTSGMSDEQFF. CDR3 DNA sequence: TGTGCCAGCAGCTTAGGCTTCACTAGCGGGATGTCGGATGAGCAGTTCTTC.

The chain is built from TRBV29-1 and TRBJ1-3; unclear D gene. The length of the CDR3 is 10 residues. V lost 3 bases to trimming and J lost 7 bases, with 4 bases between them. From germline, CDR1 is SQVTM and CDR2 ANQGSEA. CDR3 protein: CSVEDNTIYF. DNA for the CDR3: TGCAGCGTTGAGGATAACACCATATATTTT.

Many counts were recorded for this clonotype. The chain joins TRBV24-1 to TRBJ2-1, with a weak D call TRBD2 (5 bases). The CDR3 loop spans 10 amino acids. CDR1 and CDR2 (germline): KGHDR, SFDVKD. The CDR3 sequence: CSGDYNEQFF. CDR3 sequence (DNA): TGTTCCGGGGACTACAATGAGCAGTTCTTC.

This clonotype has at least ten counts. V is TRBV27 and J is TRBJ1-1; D ambiguous. The CDR3 covers 11 residues. V lost 7 bases and J lost 2, with 5 bases in between. Looked up from germline, CDR1 is MNHEY and CDR2 is SMNVEV (reference sequence). DNA of the CDR3: TGTGCCAGCAAGGTTAACACTGAAGCTTTCTTT. Amino acids: CASKVNTEAFF.

This clonotype showed up many times. The gene calls are TRBV11-1 and TRBJ2-1; D possibly matches TRBD1 or TRBD2 (5 bases each). V was pared by 5 bases and J by 6 bases, with 17 bases between. The CDR3 consists of 15 residues. Germline values: CDR1 SGHAT, CDR2 FQDESV (reference sequence). The CDR3 sequence: CASSPREGLANEQFF. The CDR3 DNA reads as TGTGCCAGCAGCCCCCGAGAGGGGCTCGCCAATGAGCAGTTCTTC. The whole variable domain, remainder taken from reference TRBV11-1 and TRBJ2-1, is EAEVAQSPRYKITEKSQAVAFWCDPISGHATLYWYRQILGQGPELLVQFQDESVVDDSQLPKDRFSAERLKGVDSTLKIQPAELGDSAMYLCASSPREGLANEQFFGPGTRLTVL.

This clonotype has a handful of counts. The V call is TRBV27, the J call TRBJ1-2, with TRBD1 matching over 8 bases. This CDR3 spans 13 amino acids. The J segment lost 7 bases and the V segment lost 3 bases, leaving 4 bases of the junction unmatched. Germline V gene sequence: CDR1 MNHEY, CDR2 SMNVEV (reference sequence). The CDR3 is CASSLDRAIGYTF. CDR3 DNA: TGTGCCAGCAGTTTGGACAGGGCAATTGGCTACACCTTC.

The CDR3 reads CASSLRDTLVGSYEQYF. Here the CDR3 DNA reads TGTGCCAGCAGCTTAAGGGACACTTTAGTCGGATCCTACGAGCAGTACTTC. This chain joins TRBV11-2 and TRBJ2-7, with D possibly being TRBD1 (6 bases). There are 17 residues in the CDR3. Per the germline V gene, CDR1 is SGHAT and CDR2 is FQNNGV. V gave up 2 bases and J gave up 1 base, with 18 bases separating them.

The V and J genes are TRBV18 and TRBJ2-7; TRBD1 agrees at 11 bases. With V trimmed by 1 base and J by 2 bases, 1 base remained unmatched. Germline lookup yields CDR1 KGHSH and CDR2 LQKENI. The CDR3 extends over 15 amino acids. The CDR3: CASSPRDRGAYEQYF. The CDR3 DNA is TGTGCCAGCTCACCACGGGACAGGGGGGCCTACGAGCAGTACTTC.

The V gene is TRBV10-3, the J gene TRBJ2-7; D uncertain. The germline V gene has CDR1 ENHRY and CDR2 SYGVKD. Trimming removed 6 bases at V and 6 bases at J, with 9 bases between. The CDR3 is 11 residues long. The CDR3 DNA reads TGTGCCATCAGCGTCAGGACCGAGCAGTACTTC. Translated, it gives CAISVRTEQYF.

A few counts support this clonotype. This chain connects TRBV20-1 to TRBJ2-1; 8 bases line up with TRBD2. CDR3 length: 18 residues. Germline CDR1 reads DFQATT; CDR2 reads SNEGSKA (reference sequence). The J segment lost 5 bases and the V segment lost 3 bases, leaving 18 bases of the junction unmatched. The CDR3 sequence is CSASPILAGKLKDNEQFF. The CDR3 DNA is TGCAGTGCTAGCCCAATATTAGCGGGGAAATTAAAAGACAATGAGCAGTTCTTC.

Ten or more counts support this clonotype. The CDR3 sequence: CSARDPGKPNTEAFF. CDR3 bases: TGCAGTGCTAGAGATCCGGGGAAACCGAACACTGAAGCTTTCTTT. This sequence joins TRBV20-1 and TRBJ1-1; D gene unclear. This CDR3 is 15 amino acids long. V was cut by 0 bases and J by 1 base, with 12 bases left in between. Germline V gives CDR1 DFQATT, CDR2 SNEGSKA (reference sequence).

This clonotype occurred many times. The CDR3 here is CASSPEGPPWGYTF. The CDR3 DNA reads as TGTGCCAGTTCACCTGAGGGGCCCCCCTGGGGCTACACCTTC. The chain carries TRBV19 and TRBJ1-2; a weak D match, TRBD1 (5 bases). This CDR3 region has 14 residues. The V gene's germline CDR1 is LNHDA and CDR2 SQIVND (reference sequence). V lost 8 bases to trimming and J lost 8 bases, with 21 bases between them.